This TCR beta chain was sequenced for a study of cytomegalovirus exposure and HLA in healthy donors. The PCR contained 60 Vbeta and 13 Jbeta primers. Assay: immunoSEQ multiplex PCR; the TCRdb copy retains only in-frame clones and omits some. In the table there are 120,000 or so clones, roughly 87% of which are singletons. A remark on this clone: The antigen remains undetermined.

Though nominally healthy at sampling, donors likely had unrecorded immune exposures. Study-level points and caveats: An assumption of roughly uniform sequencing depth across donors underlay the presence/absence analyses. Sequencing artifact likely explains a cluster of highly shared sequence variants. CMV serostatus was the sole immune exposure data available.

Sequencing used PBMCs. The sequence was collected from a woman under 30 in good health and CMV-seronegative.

CDR3 in amino acids: CASSRDRTYEQYF. Here the CDR3 DNA reads TGTGCCAGCAGCCGGGACAGGACCTACGAGCAGTACTTC. V usage is TRBV7-2 and J usage is TRBJ2-7; 8 bases agree with TRBD1. The J segment lost 2 bases and the V segment lost 5 bases, leaving 2 bases of the junction unmatched. The V gene's germline CDR1 is SGHTA and CDR2 FQGNSA. The CDR3 is 13 residues long. The whole variable domain, filled in from reference TRBV7-2 and TRBJ2-7, reads GAGVSQSPSNKVTEKGKDVELRCDPISGHTALYWYRQSLGQGLEFLIYFQGNSAPDKSGLPSDRFSAERTGGSVSTLTIQRTQQEDSAVYLCASSRDRTYEQYFGPGTRLTVT.